This TCR beta chain was sequenced in a study of CD8 T cells in ankylosing spondylitis. Quantitative 5'-RACE with molecular barcodes generated TCR beta libraries. TCRdb re-called the 5' RACE reads through MiXCR, storing one row per CDR3 protein. This table has around 770,000 distinct CDR3 sequences, approximately 12% appearing once. Study-wide results and limits: As for the disease-linked clones, they showed a CD8+ phenotype and occurred at relatively low frequencies in peripheral blood. Disease-associated clones were reportedly significantly overrepresented in matched ankylosing spondylitis synovial fluid. Past research had described some motif variants in reactive arthritis synovial fluid and blood. A motif of 7 or 8 highly homologous TCR beta variants was seen as apparently characteristic of ankylosing spondylitis blood.

Concerning this clonotype itself: Its antigen is unidentified.

This CDR3 comprises 13 residues. V lost 6 bases and J 8 bases, leaving 13 bases between the germline ends. CDR1 and CDR2 from the germline V gene are KGHDR and SFDVKD. The specimen sequenced was blood, either unsorted or a sorted T cell fraction (not recorded which). The chain links TRBV24-1 to TRBJ2-4; D is possibly TRBD1 or TRBD2 (5 bases each). The TCR comes from a male donor with ankylosing spondylitis. CDR3: CATSRHMGDIQYF. The CDR3 nucleotides are TGTGCCACCAGTCGACATATGGGGGACATTCAGTACTTC.